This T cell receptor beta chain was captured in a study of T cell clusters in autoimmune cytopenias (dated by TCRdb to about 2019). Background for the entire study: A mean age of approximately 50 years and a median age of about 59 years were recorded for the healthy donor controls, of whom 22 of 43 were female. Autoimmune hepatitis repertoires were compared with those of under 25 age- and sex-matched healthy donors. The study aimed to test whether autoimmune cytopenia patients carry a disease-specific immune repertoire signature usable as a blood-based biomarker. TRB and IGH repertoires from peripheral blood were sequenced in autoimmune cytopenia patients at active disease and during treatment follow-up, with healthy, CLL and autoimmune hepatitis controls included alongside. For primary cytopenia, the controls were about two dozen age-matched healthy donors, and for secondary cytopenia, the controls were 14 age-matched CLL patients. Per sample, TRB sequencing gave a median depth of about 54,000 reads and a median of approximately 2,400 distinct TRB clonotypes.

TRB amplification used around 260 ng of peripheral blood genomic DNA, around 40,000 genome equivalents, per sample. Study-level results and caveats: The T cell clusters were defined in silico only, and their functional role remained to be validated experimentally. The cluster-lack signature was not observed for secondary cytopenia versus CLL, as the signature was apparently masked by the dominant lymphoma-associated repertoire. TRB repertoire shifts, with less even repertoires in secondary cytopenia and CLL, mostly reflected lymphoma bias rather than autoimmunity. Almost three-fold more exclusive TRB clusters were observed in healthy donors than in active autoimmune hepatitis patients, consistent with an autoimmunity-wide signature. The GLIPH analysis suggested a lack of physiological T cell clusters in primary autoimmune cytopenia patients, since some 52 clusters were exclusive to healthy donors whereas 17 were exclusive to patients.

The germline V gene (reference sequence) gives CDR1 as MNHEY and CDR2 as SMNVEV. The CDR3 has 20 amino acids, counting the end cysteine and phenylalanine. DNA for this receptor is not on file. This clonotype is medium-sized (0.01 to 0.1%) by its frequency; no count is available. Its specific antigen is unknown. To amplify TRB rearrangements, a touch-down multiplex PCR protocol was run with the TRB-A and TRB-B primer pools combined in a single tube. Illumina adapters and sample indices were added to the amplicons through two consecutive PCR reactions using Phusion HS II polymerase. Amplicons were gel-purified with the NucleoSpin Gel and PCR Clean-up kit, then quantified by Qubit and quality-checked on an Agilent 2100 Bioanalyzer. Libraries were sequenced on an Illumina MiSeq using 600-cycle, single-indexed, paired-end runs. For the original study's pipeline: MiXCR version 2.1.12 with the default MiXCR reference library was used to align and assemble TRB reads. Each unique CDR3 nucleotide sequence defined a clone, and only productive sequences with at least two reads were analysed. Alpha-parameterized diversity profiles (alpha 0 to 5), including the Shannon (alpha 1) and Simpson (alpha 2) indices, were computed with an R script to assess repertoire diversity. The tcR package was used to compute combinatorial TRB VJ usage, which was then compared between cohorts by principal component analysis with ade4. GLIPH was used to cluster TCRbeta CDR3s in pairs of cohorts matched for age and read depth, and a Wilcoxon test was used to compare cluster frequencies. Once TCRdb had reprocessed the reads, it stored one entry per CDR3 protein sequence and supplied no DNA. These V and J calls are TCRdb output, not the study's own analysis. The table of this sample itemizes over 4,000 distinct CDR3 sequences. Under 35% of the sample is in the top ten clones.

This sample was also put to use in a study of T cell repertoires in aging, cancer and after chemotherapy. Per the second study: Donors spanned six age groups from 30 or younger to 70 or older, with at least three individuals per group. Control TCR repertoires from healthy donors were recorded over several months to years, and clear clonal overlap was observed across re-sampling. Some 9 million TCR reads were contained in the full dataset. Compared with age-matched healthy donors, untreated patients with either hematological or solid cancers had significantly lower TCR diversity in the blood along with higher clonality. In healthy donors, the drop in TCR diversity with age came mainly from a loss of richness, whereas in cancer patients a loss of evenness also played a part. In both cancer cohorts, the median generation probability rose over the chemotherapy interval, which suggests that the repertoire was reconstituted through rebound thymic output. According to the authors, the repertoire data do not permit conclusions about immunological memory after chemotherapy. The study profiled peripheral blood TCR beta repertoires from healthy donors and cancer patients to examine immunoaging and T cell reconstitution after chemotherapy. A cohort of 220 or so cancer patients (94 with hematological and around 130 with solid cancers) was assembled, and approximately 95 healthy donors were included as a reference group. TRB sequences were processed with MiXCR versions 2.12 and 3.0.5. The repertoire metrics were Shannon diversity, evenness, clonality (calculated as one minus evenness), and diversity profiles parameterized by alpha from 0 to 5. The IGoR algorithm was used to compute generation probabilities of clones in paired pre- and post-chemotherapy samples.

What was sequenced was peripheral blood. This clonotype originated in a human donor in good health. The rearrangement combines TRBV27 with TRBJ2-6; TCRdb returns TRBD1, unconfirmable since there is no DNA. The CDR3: CASSSPSDRSKPSGANVLTF.